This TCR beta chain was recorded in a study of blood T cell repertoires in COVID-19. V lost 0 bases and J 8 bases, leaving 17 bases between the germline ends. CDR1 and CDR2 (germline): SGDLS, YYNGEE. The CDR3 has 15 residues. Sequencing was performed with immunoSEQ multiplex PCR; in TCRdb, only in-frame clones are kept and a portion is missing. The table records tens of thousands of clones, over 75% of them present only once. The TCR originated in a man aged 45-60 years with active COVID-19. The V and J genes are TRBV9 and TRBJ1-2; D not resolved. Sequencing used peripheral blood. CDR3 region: CASSVATAGMGGYTF. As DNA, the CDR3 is TGTGCCAGCAGCGTAGCTACGGCGGGGATGGGGGGCTACACCTTC.